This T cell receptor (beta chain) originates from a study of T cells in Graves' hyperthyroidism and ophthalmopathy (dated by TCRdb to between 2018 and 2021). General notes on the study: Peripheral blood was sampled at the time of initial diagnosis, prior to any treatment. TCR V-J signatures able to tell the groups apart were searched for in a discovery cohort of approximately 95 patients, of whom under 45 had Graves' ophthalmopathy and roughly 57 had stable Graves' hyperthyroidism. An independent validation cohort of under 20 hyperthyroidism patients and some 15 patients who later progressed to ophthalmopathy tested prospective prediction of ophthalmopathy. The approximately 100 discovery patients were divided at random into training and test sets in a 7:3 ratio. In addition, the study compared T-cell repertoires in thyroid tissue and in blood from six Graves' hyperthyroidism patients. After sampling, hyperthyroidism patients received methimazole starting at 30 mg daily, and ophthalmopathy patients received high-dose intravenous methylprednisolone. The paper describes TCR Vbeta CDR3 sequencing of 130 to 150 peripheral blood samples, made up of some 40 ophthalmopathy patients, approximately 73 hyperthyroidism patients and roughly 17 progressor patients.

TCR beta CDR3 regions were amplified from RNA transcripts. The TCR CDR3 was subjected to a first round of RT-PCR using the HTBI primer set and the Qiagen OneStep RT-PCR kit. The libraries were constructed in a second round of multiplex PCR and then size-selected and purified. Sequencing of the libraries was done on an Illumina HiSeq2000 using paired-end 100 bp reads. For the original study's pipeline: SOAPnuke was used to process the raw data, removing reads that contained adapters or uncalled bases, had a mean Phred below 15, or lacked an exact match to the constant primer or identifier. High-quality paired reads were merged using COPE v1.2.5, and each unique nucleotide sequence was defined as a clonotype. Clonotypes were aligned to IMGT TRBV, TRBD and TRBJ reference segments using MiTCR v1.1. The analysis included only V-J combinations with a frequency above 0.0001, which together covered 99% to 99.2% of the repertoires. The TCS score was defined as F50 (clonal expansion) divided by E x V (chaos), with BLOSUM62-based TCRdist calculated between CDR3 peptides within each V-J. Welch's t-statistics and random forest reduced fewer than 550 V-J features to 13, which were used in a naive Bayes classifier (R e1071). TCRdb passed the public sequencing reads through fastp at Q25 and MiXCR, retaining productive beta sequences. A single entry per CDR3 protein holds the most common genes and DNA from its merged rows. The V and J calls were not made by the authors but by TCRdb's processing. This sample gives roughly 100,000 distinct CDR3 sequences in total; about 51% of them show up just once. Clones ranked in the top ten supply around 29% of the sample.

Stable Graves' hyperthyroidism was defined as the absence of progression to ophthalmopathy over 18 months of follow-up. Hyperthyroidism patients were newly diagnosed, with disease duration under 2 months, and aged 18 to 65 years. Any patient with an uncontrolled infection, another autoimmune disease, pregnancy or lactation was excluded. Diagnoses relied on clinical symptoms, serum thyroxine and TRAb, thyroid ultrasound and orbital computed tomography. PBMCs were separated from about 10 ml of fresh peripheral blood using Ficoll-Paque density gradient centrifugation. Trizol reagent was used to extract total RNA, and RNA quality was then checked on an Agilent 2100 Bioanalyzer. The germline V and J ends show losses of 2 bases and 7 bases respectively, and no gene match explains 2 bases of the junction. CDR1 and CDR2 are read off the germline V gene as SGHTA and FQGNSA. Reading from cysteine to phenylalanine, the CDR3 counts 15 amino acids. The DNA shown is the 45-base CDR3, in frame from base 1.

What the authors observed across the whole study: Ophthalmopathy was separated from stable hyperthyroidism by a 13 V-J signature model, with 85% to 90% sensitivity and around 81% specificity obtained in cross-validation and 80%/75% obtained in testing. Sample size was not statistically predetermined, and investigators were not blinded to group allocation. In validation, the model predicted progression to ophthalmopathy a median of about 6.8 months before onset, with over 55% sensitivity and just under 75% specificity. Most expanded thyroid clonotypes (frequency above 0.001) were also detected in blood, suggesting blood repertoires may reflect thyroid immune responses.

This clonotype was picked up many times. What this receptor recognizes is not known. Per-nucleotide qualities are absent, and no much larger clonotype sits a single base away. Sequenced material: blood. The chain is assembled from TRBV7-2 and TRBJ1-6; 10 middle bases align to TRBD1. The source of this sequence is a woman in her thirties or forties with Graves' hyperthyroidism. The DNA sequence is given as TGTGCCAGCAGCTTACTGGACAGGGGGAATTCACCCCTCCACTTT. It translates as CASSLLDRGNSPLHF.